This T cell receptor beta chain was retrieved from a study of shared clonotypes between healthy human individuals. Study context: Used for every donor were three CD4 naive, three CD4 memory, two CD8 naive and one CD8 memory plate.

Some clones are missing from TCRdb's copy, which holds only in-frame ones; the method was immunoSEQ multiplex PCR. The table shows a few million clones, with more than 90% occurring only once. General study results and limits: Relative to their counterparts shared across all four donors, non-shared clonotypes exhibited diminished generation probabilities. Even with large depth, rarefaction showed that sorted-subset sequencing was incomplete. An anticipated effect of sequencing depth on clonotype sharing among donors was recognized.

For this clone: Its antigen is undetermined.

Trimming cost V 4 bases and J 1 base, with 8 bases left between them. The CDR3 runs to 13 residues. CDR1 and CDR2 from the germline V gene are SGDLS and YYNGEE. The chain combines TRBV9 with TRBJ1-2; D is undetermined. The clonotype comes from a man aged 18-30 years in good health. Sequencing input: naive CD4+ T cells sorted from blood. Subset given: CD45RA+ positively selected. CDR3 in amino acids: CASSTPGNYGYTF. The CDR3 nucleotides read TGTGCCAGCAGCACTCCGGGTAACTATGGCTACACCTTC.